This T cell receptor (beta chain) was sequenced during a study of T cells after yellow fever vaccination. Findings and caveats of the study: The bulk population could contribute abundant contaminating clonotypes to FACS-sorted repertoires.

CDR1 and CDR2 (germline): LGHNA, YNFKEQ. There are 13 residues in the CDR3. Trimming cost V 2 bases and J 4 bases, with 5 bases left between them. This clonotype was counted ten times or more. Its antigen is undetermined. TCRdb processed the 5' RACE reads anew with MiXCR; each CDR3 protein has one entry. The sample records a few hundred thousand distinct CDR3 sequences, 3% to 4% being singletons. This clonotype was sampled from a man in his late teens or twenties who received the YFV17D yellow fever vaccine. This chain uses TRBV4-2 with TRBJ2-2; D is ambiguous. Material: CD4+ T cells sorted from PBMCs, obtained 10 days after the yellow fever booster vaccination. The CDR3 nucleotides read TGTGCCAGCAGCCAATATGGCACCGGGGAGCTGTTTTTT. It encodes CASSQYGTGELFF.